The 12 T cell receptor beta chains listed next were all sequenced from one sample in a study of blood T cell repertoires in COVID-19. Sequenced by immunoSEQ multiplex PCR; TCRdb stores in-frame clones only, minus some. The sample contains tens of thousands of clones, over 85% of which appear only once. The sequencing sample was made of peripheral blood. The receptors here all came from a man between 45 and 60 years old with acute or convalescent COVID-19.

In its sample, this clone was seen once. The chain links TRBV6-2 or TRBV6-3 to TRBJ1-1; 7 bases are shared with TRBD1. The germline CDR1 and CDR2 sequences are MNHEY and SVGEGT. J lost 3 bases, V lost 6 bases, and 7 bases had no gene match. CDR3 length equals 14 residues. The CDR3 nucleotides read TGTGCCAGCAGCCGAGACAGGGTTTACACTGAAGCTTTCTTT. It encodes CASSRDRVYTEAFF.

This chain uses TRBV4-1 with TRBJ2-2; weak D call: TRBD1 (5 bases). Deletions cut 4 bases from V and 0 bases from J, with 9 bases between. The CDR3 sequence is 15 residues long. Germline lookup yields CDR1 MGHRA and CDR2 YSYEKL. The CDR3 DNA sequence: TGCGCCAGCAGCCGACGACAGTCGAACACCGGGGAGCTGTTTTTT. Encoded protein: CASSRRQSNTGELFF.

The chain carries TRBV10-3 and TRBJ1-6; 7 nucleotides match TRBD1. From germline, CDR1 is ENHRY and CDR2 SYGVKD. The CDR3 is made up of 13 amino acids. V was clipped by 9 bases and J by 8 bases; unmatched bases: 7. The CDR3 nucleotides are TGTGCCATACGACAGGGTCAAGATTCACCCCTCCACTTT. Protein product: CAIRQGQDSPLHF.

The chain is built from TRBV21-1 and TRBJ2-7; no DNA check was done on the table's D call, TRBD2. TRBV21-1 is a pseudogene segment. CDR3 length: 11 amino acids. DNA for the CDR3: TGTGCCAGCAGGGAGGAAAACGAGCAGTACTTC. Translation gives CASREENEQYF.

This clone has just a few counts. V gene TRBV19 combines with J gene TRBJ1-1; D might be TRBD1 (6 bases). The length of the CDR3 is 15 residues. Germline assignment: CDR1 LNHDA and CDR2 SQIVND (reference sequence). Trimming pared 5 bases from V and 5 bases from J, leaving 18 bases between. CDR3 nucleotide sequence: TGTGCCAGTAGTGCGGGGGTCAGGGGCTTGACTGAAGCTTTCTTT. It is translated as CASSAGVRGLTEAFF. Together with reference TRBV19 and TRBJ1-1, the CDR3 gives the full variable domain: DGGITQSPKYLFRKEGQNVTLSCEQNLNHDAMYWYRQDPGQGLRLIYYSQIVNDFQKGDIAEGYSVSREKKESFPLTVTSAQKNPTAFYLCASSAGVRGLTEAFFGQGTRLTVV.

The CDR3 reads CASSSDSSYEQYV. The CDR3 coding sequence is TGTGCCAGCAGCTCGGACAGCTCCTACGAGCAGTACGTC. The rearrangement links TRBV7-9 to TRBJ2-7; D might be TRBD1 (6 bases). Germline V gives CDR1 SEHNR, CDR2 FQNEAQ (reference sequence). CDR3 size: 13 residues. V lost 4 bases to trimming and J lost 0 bases, with 7 bases between them.

The J gene is TRBJ2-5, the V gene TRBV5-4; 7 positions agree with TRBD2. Germline values: CDR1 SGHNT, CDR2 YYREEE (reference sequence). Losses at the gene ends were 0 bases for V and 5 bases for J; bases not matched to a gene: 7. CDR3 length: 15 amino acids. CDR3 residues: CASSLGWQGGETQYF. The CDR3 DNA reads as TGTGCCAGCAGCTTGGGTTGGCAGGGAGGGGAGACCCAGTACTTC. The whole variable domain, filled in from reference TRBV5-4 and TRBJ2-5, reads ETGVTQSPTHLIKTRGQQVTLRCSSQSGHNTVSWYQQALGQGPQFIFQYYREEENGRGNFPPRFSGLQFPNYSSELNVNALELDDSALYLCASSLGWQGGETQYFGPGTRLLVL.

This chain connects TRBV30 to TRBJ1-3; 8 bases line up with TRBD1. The CDR3 totals 17 residues. V lost 1 base to trimming and J lost 0 bases; unmatched junction nucleotides: 8. Germline V gene data show CDR1 as GTSNPN and CDR2 as SVGIG (reference sequence). The CDR3 region is CAWSAGTGRFSGNTIYF. CDR3 nucleotide sequence: TGTGCCTGGAGTGCGGGGACAGGCCGCTTCTCTGGAAACACCATATATTTT.

The V and J genes are TRBV19 and TRBJ2-1, with D possibly being TRBD1 (5 bases). V lost 5 bases, J lost 0 bases, and 8 bases lay in between. Germline CDR1 LNHDA, CDR2 SQIVND (reference sequence). The length of the CDR3 is 14 residues. The DNA for the CDR3 is TGTGCCAGTAGTTTTGGGGCCTCCTACAATGAGCAGTTCTTC. Amino acids: CASSFGASYNEQFF.

The chain links TRBV7-9 to TRBJ1-5; D ambiguous. The V end lost 0 bases, the J end lost 6 bases, and 12 bases lay between the germline ends. Per germline, CDR1 SEHNR and CDR2 FQNEAQ (reference sequence). The CDR3 has 15 residues. The CDR3 nucleotides read TGTGCCAGCAGCTTAGCGTCCGGAACGGGTCAGCCCCAGCATTTT. This sequence encodes CASSLASGTGQPQHF.

The gene calls are TRBV6-6 and TRBJ1-5, with D perhaps matching TRBD1 (5 bases). The CDR3 loop spans 11 amino acids. V was shortened by 2 bases and J by 10 bases, with 6 bases between the two germline ends. Looked up from germline, CDR1 is MNHNY and CDR2 is SVGAGI (reference sequence). This CDR3 is CASSYRGPQHF. The CDR3 nucleotides read TGTGCCAGCAGTTACAGGGGCCCCCAGCATTTT.

DNA for the CDR3: TGTGCCAGCAGTGAAACCCCGGGGGGGAATAGAAACACCATATATTTT. Protein product: CASSETPGGNRNTIYF. V usage is TRBV6-1 and J usage is TRBJ1-3; possible D gene TRBD1, 5 bases. The CDR3 is 16 amino acids. The germline gives CDR1 MNHNS, CDR2 SASEGT. V was trimmed by 2 bases and J by 5 bases, leaving 16 bases between them.